Below, 30 T cell receptor beta chains from the same sample are listed, as sequenced in a study of blood T cell repertoires in COVID-19. Sequenced by immunoSEQ multiplex PCR; TCRdb stores in-frame clones only, minus some. The sample consists of around 250,000 clones, roughly 86% of them appearing once. The material sequenced was peripheral blood. These receptors were collected from an elderly woman with COVID-19, enrolled during active disease.

The V gene is TRBV6-5, the J gene TRBJ1-1; D is possibly TRBD1 (5 bases). The CDR3 has 14 amino acids. Germline CDR1 and CDR2: MNHEY and SVGAGI. V lost 7 bases to trimming and J lost 0 bases, with 12 bases between them. The CDR3 reads CASTFAGLNTEAFF. The CDR3 nucleotides read TGTGCCAGCACCTTTGCAGGGTTGAACACTGAAGCTTTCTTT.

J is TRBJ1-3 and V is TRBV27; 7 bases map to TRBD1. This CDR3 region has 16 residues. Germline V gives CDR1 MNHEY, CDR2 SMNVEV (reference sequence). J was trimmed by 2 bases and V by 9 bases; bases with no gene match: 13. The CDR3 is CASPRDSAQPGNTIYF. DNA for the CDR3: TGTGCCAGTCCCAGGGACAGCGCCCAACCTGGAAACACCATATATTTT.

The chain couples TRBV6-1 to TRBJ1-1; 7 nucleotides line up with TRBD1. This CDR3 has 16 residues. From germline, CDR1 is MNHNS and CDR2 SASEGT. J gave up 0 bases and V 4 bases, and 8 bases lay outside the gene matches. The CDR3 nucleotides read TGTGCCAGCAGTGGCGGACCGGGACAGCTGAACACTGAAGCTTTCTTT. Translating it yields CASSGGPGQLNTEAFF.

In the case of this clone: In the same sample, other DNA sequences code for this CDR3. V gene TRBV28 combines with J gene TRBJ1-2; D is possibly TRBD1 (6 bases). The V gene's germline CDR1 is MDHEN and CDR2 SYDVKM. The CDR3 spans 13 residues. Between the trimmed V and J ends, which lost 6 bases and 5 bases, there was a span of 13 bases. The CDR3 here is CASSLDSNYGYTF. In DNA form, the CDR3 reads TGTGCCAGCAGCCTGGACAGCAATTATGGCTACACCTTC.

The rearrangement uses TRBV5-1 and TRBJ2-3; 7 bases fit TRBD2. The V and J ends lost 5 bases and 2 bases, in that order; junction bases with no gene match: 11. Germline V CDR1 and CDR2: SGHRS, YFSETQ. The CDR3 has 16 amino acids. For the CDR3, the DNA is TGCGCCAGCAGTTCGGGGAGGGCGGGGTCCACAGATACGCAGTATTTT. It encodes CASSSGRAGSTDTQYF.

The chain combines TRBV2 with TRBJ2-2; 8 bases match TRBD1. Trimming cost V 6 bases and J 0 bases; bases outside gene matches: 0. Germline V gene sequence: CDR1 SNHLY, CDR2 FYNNEI. The CDR3 totals 14 residues. CDR3 sequence reads: CASRGQANTGELFF. In DNA, the CDR3 is TGTGCCAGCAGGGGACAGGCGAACACCGGGGAGCTGTTTTTT.

The J gene is TRBJ1-2, the V gene TRBV14; 7 bases line up with TRBD1. The CDR3 runs to 13 residues. CDR1 and CDR2 from the germline V gene are SGHDN and FVKESK. The V gene end was trimmed by 1 base and the J gene end by 7 bases; junction bases not matched to a gene: 3. The CDR3 loop is CASSQATGVGYTF. CDR3 sequence (DNA): TGTGCCAGCAGCCAAGCCACAGGGGTTGGCTACACCTTC.

The chain employs TRBV27 and TRBJ1-1; D is possibly TRBD1 (6 bases). The CDR3 extends over 15 amino acids. V lost 5 bases, J lost 2 bases, and 15 bases lay in between. Germline-derived CDR1 and CDR2 are MNHEY and SMNVEV (reference sequence). The CDR3 nucleotides read TGTGCCAGCAGTGGAGAGGGGGTGGGTAACACTGAAGCTTTCTTT. This gives the protein CASSGEGVGNTEAFF.

This clone came up once. The gene calls are TRBV11-3 and TRBJ2-1, with TRBD1 matching 8 bases. Trimming removed 0 bases from V and 8 bases from J; junction bases left unmatched: 9. The CDR3 contains 16 residues. Germline assignment: CDR1 SGHNT and CDR2 YENEEA. CDR3 loop: CASSLEGARGHDEQFF. For the CDR3, the DNA is TGTGCCAGCAGCTTAGAAGGCGCCAGGGGGCATGATGAGCAGTTCTTC.

CDR3 loop: CASTTAGGQLQPQHF. CDR3 DNA sequence: TGTGCCAGCACCACGGCGGGGGGCCAATTGCAGCCCCAGCATTTT. The rearrangement joins TRBV6-6 to TRBJ1-5; weak D call: TRBD1 (6 bases). The germline V and J ends were trimmed by 7 bases and 7 bases, with 20 bases remaining between them. The CDR3 is 15 amino acids. Per the germline V gene, CDR1 is MNHNY and CDR2 is SVGAGI (reference sequence).

The chain carries TRBV10-3 and TRBJ1-1; D remains unclear. In germline, CDR1 is ENHRY, CDR2 SYGVKD. V was clipped by 3 bases and J by 1 base, with 9 bases between them. The CDR3 runs to 14 residues. The CDR3 reads CAISDPRGNTEAFF. CDR3 bases: TGTGCCATCAGTGACCCTCGGGGGAACACTGAAGCTTTCTTT.

V is TRBV7-9 and J is TRBJ2-4; 7 nucleotides line up with TRBD2. Germline trimming cut 1 base from V and 6 bases from J; bases unmatched to any gene: 6. Germline V gene data show CDR1 as SEHNR and CDR2 as FQNEAQ (reference sequence). The CDR3 extends over 15 amino acids. The CDR3 is CASSLDGGGLNIQYF. The CDR3 DNA is TGTGCCAGCAGCTTAGACGGGGGAGGGTTAAACATTCAGTACTTC.

The gene calls are TRBV19 and TRBJ1-3; D might be TRBD1 (6 bases). Trimming took off 6 bases at V and 3 bases at J, with 15 bases between the two ends. CDR1 and CDR2 (germline): LNHDA, SQIVND (reference sequence). There are 15 residues in the CDR3. The DNA of the CDR3 is TGTGCCAGTAGCCAAACAGGGCAGAGTGGAAACACCATATATTTT. It yields the protein CASSQTGQSGNTIYF. Together with reference TRBV19 and TRBJ1-3, the CDR3 gives the full variable domain: DGGITQSPKYLFRKEGQNVTLSCEQNLNHDAMYWYRQDPGQGLRLIYYSQIVNDFQKGDIAEGYSVSREKKESFPLTVTSAQKNPTAFYLCASSQTGQSGNTIYFGEGSWLTVV.

The rearrangement links TRBV5-5 to TRBJ1-3; a possible D gene is TRBD1 (5 bases). Per germline, CDR1 SGHKS and CDR2 YYEKEE (reference sequence). The CDR3 extends over 18 amino acids. Trimming stripped 4 bases from V and 0 bases from J, with 20 bases between. CDR3: CASSLPRQSTISGNTIYF. CDR3 DNA sequence: TGTGCCAGCAGCCTTCCGAGACAGTCGACCATCTCTGGAAACACCATATATTTT.

A note on this clone: An end of the junction does not agree with germline; a read error may underlie this. The V call is TRBV7-2, the J call TRBJ2-3; tentatively, D is TRBD2 (5 bases). There are 14 residues in the CDR3. Germline V gives CDR1 SGHTA, CDR2 FQGNSA. The CDR3 nucleotides are TGTGCCAGCAGCTTAGTTCCTAGCAGAGATACGCAGTATTTT. Translation: CASSLVPSRDTQYF.

This clone appeared a single time. The chain carries TRBV4-3 and TRBJ2-1, with TRBD1 matching over 7 bases. This CDR3 region has 19 residues. Per germline, CDR1 LGHNA and CDR2 YSLEER. The J segment lost 0 bases and the V segment lost 0 bases, leaving 11 bases of the junction unmatched. CDR3 bases: TGCGCCAGCAGCCAAGATCCGGCGAGACAGGGTTTCTCCTACAATGAGCAGTTCTTC. The encoded protein is CASSQDPARQGFSYNEQFF.

The chain recombines TRBV30 with TRBJ2-5; 7 bases fit TRBD1. Germline CDR1 and CDR2: GTSNPN and SVGIG (reference sequence). The CDR3 runs to 15 residues. V shed 0 bases and J 5 bases; nucleotides not matched to a gene: 9. The CDR3 nucleotides are TGTGCCTGGAGTGTTGTGACAGGGCGGCACGAGACCCAGTACTTC. Its translation is CAWSVVTGRHETQYF.

The gene calls are TRBV6-6 and TRBJ1-1; D is ambiguous. Trimming shortened V by 7 bases and J by 4 bases, and 13 bases separated the two germline ends. The germline CDR1 and CDR2 sequences are MNHNY and SVGAGI (reference sequence). This CDR3 is built from 13 residues. This CDR3 reads CASNLIEGTEAFF. The CDR3 nucleotides are TGTGCCAGCAACTTAATTGAGGGCACTGAAGCTTTCTTT.

The V call is TRBV5-8, the J call TRBJ2-3; TRBD2 agrees at 12 bases. CDR1 and CDR2 from the germline V gene are SGHTS and YDEGEE. This CDR3 spans 16 amino acids. V shed 8 bases and J 2 bases; nucleotides not matched to a gene: 9. CDR3: CASILAGGIFTDTQYF. CDR3 nucleotides: TGTGCCAGTATCCTAGCGGGGGGGATATTCACAGATACGCAGTATTTT.

The chain carries TRBV28 and TRBJ1-2; TRBD1 might be the D (5 bases). CDR1 is MDHEN, CDR2 SYDVKM, per germline. V lost 5 bases, J lost 4 bases, and 11 bases lay in between. This CDR3 comprises 13 residues. Written as DNA, the CDR3 is TGTGCCAGCAGTGACCAGGGCCCCTATGGCTACACCTTC. Amino acids: CASSDQGPYGYTF.

CDR3 in amino acids: CAISEGQGGYGYTF. Written as DNA, the CDR3 is TGTGCCATCAGTGAGGGACAGGGAGGCTATGGCTACACCTTC. The gene calls are TRBV10-3 and TRBJ1-2; TRBD1 matches 8 bases. The junction had 3 bases not matched to a gene; V was cut back by 2 bases and J by 4 bases. The CDR3 consists of 14 residues. CDR1 is ENHRY and CDR2 is SYGVKD in the germline V gene.

This clone was counted a single time. The chain employs TRBV5-1 and TRBJ1-1, with 7 bases identical to TRBD1. CDR1 is SGHRS, CDR2 YFSETQ, per germline. This CDR3 is 15 amino acids long. The ends lost 3 bases at V and 4 bases at J; junction bases unmatched: 9. The CDR3 nucleotides read TGCGCCAGCAGCTCGCCTACAGGGGATACCACTGAAGCTTTCTTT. Protein product: CASSSPTGDTTEAFF.

The chain employs TRBV27 and TRBJ1-1; TRBD1 aligns across 7 bases. The CDR3 contains 16 residues. Germline assignment: CDR1 MNHEY and CDR2 SMNVEV (reference sequence). The ends lost 5 bases at V and 3 bases at J; junction bases unmatched: 12. For the CDR3, the DNA is TGTGCCAGCAGTCAAGGGGGCGTTGTTACTGACACTGAAGCTTTCTTT. Translation gives CASSQGGVVTDTEAFF.

A few counts support this clone. The sample holds other DNA sequences that translate to the same CDR3. The chain couples TRBV18 to TRBJ2-3, with TRBD2 matching over 8 bases. The trim removed 3 bases at V and 3 bases at J, leaving 2 bases unmatched. The CDR3 runs to 14 residues. CDR1 KGHSH and CDR2 LQKENI come from the germline V gene. The CDR3 DNA is TGTGCCAGCTCACCTCGCGGGGGGACAGATACGCAGTATTTT. Protein: CASSPRGGTDTQYF.

The V gene is TRBV5-1, the J gene TRBJ1-1, with 10 bases matching TRBD1. Trimming took 4 bases from V and 6 from J; bases not matched to a gene: 6. The CDR3 is made up of 14 amino acids. The V gene's germline CDR1 is SGHRS and CDR2 YFSETQ. CDR3 region: CASSVDRGRSEAFF. The CDR3 DNA reads TGCGCCAGCAGCGTCGACAGGGGGCGATCTGAAGCTTTCTTT.

The chain recombines TRBV19 with TRBJ1-3, with D tentatively TRBD1 (5 bases). There are 16 residues in the CDR3. In germline, CDR1 is LNHDA, CDR2 SQIVND (reference sequence). Trimming removed 4 bases from V and 4 bases from J, with 17 bases in between. The DNA of the CDR3 is TGTGCCAGTAGTAGAGCAGGGCCCAGCTCGGGAAACACCATATATTTT. It yields the protein CASSRAGPSSGNTIYF. The full variable domain, rest sourced from reference TRBV19 and TRBJ1-3, is DGGITQSPKYLFRKEGQNVTLSCEQNLNHDAMYWYRQDPGQGLRLIYYSQIVNDFQKGDIAEGYSVSREKKESFPLTVTSAQKNPTAFYLCASSRAGPSSGNTIYFGEGSWLTVV.

This chain joins TRBV29-1 and TRBJ1-1, with D hard to call. CDR1 and CDR2 (germline): SQVTM, ANQGSEA. The CDR3 contains 12 residues. Between the trimmed V and J ends, which lost 7 bases and 1 base, there was a span of 10 bases. For the CDR3, the DNA is TGCAGCGCTGGACTTGGGAACACTGAAGCTTTCTTT. Translation gives CSAGLGNTEAFF. The complete variable domain, with remaining parts taken from reference TRBV29-1 and TRBJ1-1, reads SAVISQKPSRDICQRGTSLTIQCQVDSQVTMMFWYRQQPGQSLTLIATANQGSEATYESGFVIDKFPISRPNLTFSTLTVSNMSPEDSSIYLCSAGLGNTEAFFGQGTRLTVV.

The genes are TRBV28 and TRBJ1-2; D may be TRBD1 (6 bases). This CDR3 spans 15 amino acids. The germline V gene encodes CDR1 MDHEN and CDR2 SYDVKM. V lost 2 bases, J lost 2 bases, and 12 bases lay in between. For the CDR3, the DNA is TGTGCCAGCAGTTTACAGACTGGGGGCAACTATGGCTACACCTTC. It translates to CASSLQTGGNYGYTF.

This sequence joins TRBV18 and TRBJ2-7; D is possibly TRBD1 (5 bases). The CDR3 contains 13 residues. The V gene lost 2 bases and the J gene lost 4 bases, with 9 bases spanning the gap. Germline V gene sequence: CDR1 KGHSH, CDR2 LQKENI. The CDR3 DNA is TGTGCCAGCTCACCATCCAGGGAATACGAGCAGTACTTC. It codes for CASSPSREYEQYF.

The chain combines TRBV7-9 with TRBJ2-1, with TRBD2 identical over 11 bases. Germline loops: CDR1 SEHNR, CDR2 FQNEAQ (reference sequence). CDR3 length equals 16 residues. V shed 3 bases and J 7 bases; nucleotides not matched to a gene: 8. CDR3: CASSLSLAGGLNEQFF. DNA for the CDR3: TGTGCCAGCAGCTTGAGCCTAGCGGGAGGTTTGAATGAGCAGTTCTTC.